The 3 T cell receptor beta chains below were found in one sample sequenced in a study of T-cell reconstitution after alpha-beta-depleted transplantation in children. This sample's TCRbeta library carried unique molecular identifier barcodes. TCRdb reanalysed the PCR reads using MiXCR and keeps one entry per CDR3 protein. The sample consists of 100,000 or so distinct CDR3 sequences, approximately 8% of them appearing once. The material was PBMCs, obtained before TCRalphabeta/CD19-depleted stem cell transplant. The receptors originated from a boy aged 2 to 10 with acute lymphoblastic leukemia, due to receive a stem cell transplant.

This clonotype is termed medium-sized. CDR3 in amino acids: CASSGTSSYEQYF. As DNA, the CDR3 is TGTGCCAGCAGTGGGACTAGCTCCTACGAGCAGTACTTC. This chain joins TRBV25-1 and TRBJ2-7; 7 bases fit TRBD2. The CDR3 extends over 13 amino acids. Germline V gene data show CDR1 as MGHDK and CDR2 as SYGVNS. Unmatched junction bases numbered 0, after V lost 4 bases and J lost 0 bases.

This clonotype was counted a few times. This sequence joins TRBV3-1 and TRBJ2-7; D is ambiguous. Germline V gene sequence: CDR1 LGHDT, CDR2 YNNKEL (reference sequence). Deletions cut 4 bases from V and 4 bases from J, with 8 bases between. CDR3 size: 12 residues. This CDR3 reads CASSRLGYEQYF. CDR3 DNA sequence: TGTGCCAGCAGCCGCCTGGGGTACGAGCAGTACTTC.

Ten or more counts support this clonotype. The chain combines TRBV20-1 with TRBJ2-7; D might be TRBD2 (5 bases). V gave up 3 bases and J gave up 3 bases, with 9 bases separating them. The CDR3 consists of 12 residues. Germline V gene sequence: CDR1 DFQATT, CDR2 SNEGSKA (reference sequence). The CDR3 DNA follows: TGCAGTGCTAGCGGGATGCTCTACGAGCAGTACTTC. Its translation is CSASGMLYEQYF.